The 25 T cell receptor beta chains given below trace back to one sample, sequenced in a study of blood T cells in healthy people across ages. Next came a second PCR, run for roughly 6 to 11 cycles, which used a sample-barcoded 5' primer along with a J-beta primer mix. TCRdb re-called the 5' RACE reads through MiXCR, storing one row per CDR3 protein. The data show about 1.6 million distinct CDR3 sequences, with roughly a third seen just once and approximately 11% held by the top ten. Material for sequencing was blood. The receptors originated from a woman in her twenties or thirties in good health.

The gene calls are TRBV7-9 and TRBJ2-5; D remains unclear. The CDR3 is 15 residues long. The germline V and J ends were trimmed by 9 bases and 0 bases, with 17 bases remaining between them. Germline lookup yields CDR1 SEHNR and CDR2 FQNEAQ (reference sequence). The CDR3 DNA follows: TGTGCCAGTAGTGACACCAAGCCGTACCAAGAGACCCAGTACTTC. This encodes CASSDTKPYQETQYF.

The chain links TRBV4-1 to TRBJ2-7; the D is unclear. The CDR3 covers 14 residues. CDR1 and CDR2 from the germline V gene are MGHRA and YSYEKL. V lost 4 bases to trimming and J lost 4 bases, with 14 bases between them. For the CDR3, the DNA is TGCGCCAGCAGCCCGCTTCGATCTGGTTACGAGCAGTACTTC. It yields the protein CASSPLRSGYEQYF.

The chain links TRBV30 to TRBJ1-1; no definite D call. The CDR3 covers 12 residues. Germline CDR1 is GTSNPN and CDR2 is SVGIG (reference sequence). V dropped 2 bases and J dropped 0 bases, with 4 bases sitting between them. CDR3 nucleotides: TGTGCCTGGAGTACAGTGAACACTGAAGCTTTCTTT. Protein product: CAWSTVNTEAFF.

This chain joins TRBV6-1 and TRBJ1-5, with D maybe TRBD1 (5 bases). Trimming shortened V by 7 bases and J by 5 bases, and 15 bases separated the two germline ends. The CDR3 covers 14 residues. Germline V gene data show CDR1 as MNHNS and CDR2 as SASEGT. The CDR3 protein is CASKRTSGDQPQHF. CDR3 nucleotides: TGTGCCAGCAAACGAACCTCGGGGGATCAGCCCCAGCATTTT.

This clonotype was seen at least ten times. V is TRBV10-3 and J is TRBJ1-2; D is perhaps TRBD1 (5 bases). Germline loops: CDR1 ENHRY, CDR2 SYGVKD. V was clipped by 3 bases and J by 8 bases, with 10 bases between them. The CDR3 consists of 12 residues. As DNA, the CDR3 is TGTGCCATCAGTGAAGCGAGGGGAGGCTACACCTTC. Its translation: CAISEARGGYTF.

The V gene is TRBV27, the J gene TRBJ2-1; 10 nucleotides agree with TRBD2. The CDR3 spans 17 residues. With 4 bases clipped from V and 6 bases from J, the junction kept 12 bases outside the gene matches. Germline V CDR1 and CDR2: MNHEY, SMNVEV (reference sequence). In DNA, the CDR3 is TGTGCCAGCAGTTGGCAGAGCGGGAGGGCCCTCTCCAATGAGCAGTTCTTC. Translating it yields CASSWQSGRALSNEQFF.

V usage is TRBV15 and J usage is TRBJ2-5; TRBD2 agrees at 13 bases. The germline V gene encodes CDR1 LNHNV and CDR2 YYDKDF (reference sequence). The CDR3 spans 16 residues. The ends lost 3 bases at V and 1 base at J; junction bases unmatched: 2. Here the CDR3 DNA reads TGTGCCACCAGCAGCGGGACTAGCGGGATCCAAGAGACCCAGTACTTC. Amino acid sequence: CATSSGTSGIQETQYF.

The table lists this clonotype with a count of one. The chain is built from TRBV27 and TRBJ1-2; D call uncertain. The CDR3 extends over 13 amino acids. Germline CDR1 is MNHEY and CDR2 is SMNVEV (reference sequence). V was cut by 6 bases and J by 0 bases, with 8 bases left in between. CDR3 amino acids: CASRVGTNYGYTF. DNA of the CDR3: TGTGCCAGCAGAGTGGGGACTAACTATGGCTACACCTTC.

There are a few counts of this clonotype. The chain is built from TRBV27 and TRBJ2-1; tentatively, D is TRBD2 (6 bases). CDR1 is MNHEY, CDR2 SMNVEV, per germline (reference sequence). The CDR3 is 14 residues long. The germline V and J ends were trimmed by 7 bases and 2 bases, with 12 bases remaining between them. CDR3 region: CASTPGGPYNEQFF. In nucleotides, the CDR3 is TGTGCCAGCACCCCCGGAGGGCCCTACAATGAGCAGTTCTTC.

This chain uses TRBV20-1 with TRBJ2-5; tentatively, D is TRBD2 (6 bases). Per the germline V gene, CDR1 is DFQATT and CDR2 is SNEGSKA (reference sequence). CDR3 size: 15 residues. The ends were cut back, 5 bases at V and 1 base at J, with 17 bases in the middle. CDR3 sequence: CSADTVGGAQETQYF. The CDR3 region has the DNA TGCAGTGCTGATACGGTTGGCGGGGCCCAAGAGACCCAGTACTTC.

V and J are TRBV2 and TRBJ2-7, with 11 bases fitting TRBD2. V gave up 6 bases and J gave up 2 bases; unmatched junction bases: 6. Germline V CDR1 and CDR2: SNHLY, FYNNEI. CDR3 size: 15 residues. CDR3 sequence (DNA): TGTGCCAGCAGAGAGCTAGCGGGGGGACCCTACGAGCAGTACTTC. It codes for CASRELAGGPYEQYF.

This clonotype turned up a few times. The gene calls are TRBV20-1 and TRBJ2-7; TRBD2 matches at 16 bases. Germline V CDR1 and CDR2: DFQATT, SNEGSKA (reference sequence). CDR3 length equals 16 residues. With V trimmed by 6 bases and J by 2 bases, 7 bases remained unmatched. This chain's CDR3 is CSATGTSGGAPYEQYF. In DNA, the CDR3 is TGCAGTGCGACCGGGACTAGCGGGGGGGCCCCCTACGAGCAGTACTTC.

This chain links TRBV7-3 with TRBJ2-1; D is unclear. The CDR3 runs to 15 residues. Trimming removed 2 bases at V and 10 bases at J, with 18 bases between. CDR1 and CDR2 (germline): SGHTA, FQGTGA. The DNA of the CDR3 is TGTGCCAGCAGCTTATCTTTAGGTAGTCCCTACGAGCAGTTCTTC. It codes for CASSLSLGSPYEQFF.

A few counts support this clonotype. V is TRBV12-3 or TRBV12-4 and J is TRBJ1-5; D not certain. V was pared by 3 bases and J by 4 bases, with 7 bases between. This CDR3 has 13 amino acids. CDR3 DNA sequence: TGTGCCAGCAGTTTCAACCTTAATCAGCCCCAGCATTTT. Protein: CASSFNLNQPQHF.

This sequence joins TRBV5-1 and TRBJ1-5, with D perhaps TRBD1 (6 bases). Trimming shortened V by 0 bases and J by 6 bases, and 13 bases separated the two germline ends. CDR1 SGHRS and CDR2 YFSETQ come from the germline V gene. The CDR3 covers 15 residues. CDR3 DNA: TGCGCCAGCAGCTTGGACAGGGCTAGCGGTCAGCCCCAGCATTTT. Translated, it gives CASSLDRASGQPQHF.

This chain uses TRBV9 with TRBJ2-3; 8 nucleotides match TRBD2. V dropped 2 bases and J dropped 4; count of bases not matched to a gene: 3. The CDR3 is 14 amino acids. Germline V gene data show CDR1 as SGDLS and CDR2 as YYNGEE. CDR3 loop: CASSVSGDADTQYF. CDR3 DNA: TGTGCCAGCAGCGTTAGCGGGGACGCAGATACGCAGTATTTT.

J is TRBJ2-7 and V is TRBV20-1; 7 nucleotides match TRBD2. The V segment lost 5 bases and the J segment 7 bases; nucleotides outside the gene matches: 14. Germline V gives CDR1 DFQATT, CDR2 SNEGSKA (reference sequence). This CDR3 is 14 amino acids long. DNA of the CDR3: TGCAGTGCTGGGAGGGGCAGCCCCCTCAGTGAGCAGTACTTC. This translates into CSAGRGSPLSEQYF.

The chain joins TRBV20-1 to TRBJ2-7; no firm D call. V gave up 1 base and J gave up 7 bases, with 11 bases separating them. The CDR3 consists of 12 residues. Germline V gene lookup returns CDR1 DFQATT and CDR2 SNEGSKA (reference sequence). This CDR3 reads CSARVYGEEQYF. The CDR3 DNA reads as TGCAGTGCTAGAGTCTACGGAGAGGAGCAGTACTTC.

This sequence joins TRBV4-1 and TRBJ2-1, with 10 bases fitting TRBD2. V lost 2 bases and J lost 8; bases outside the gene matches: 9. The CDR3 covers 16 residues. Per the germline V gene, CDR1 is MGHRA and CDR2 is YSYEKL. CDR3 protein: CASSQRAGGPGDEQFF. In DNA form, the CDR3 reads TGCGCCAGCAGCCAACGAGCGGGAGGGCCGGGCGATGAGCAGTTCTTC.

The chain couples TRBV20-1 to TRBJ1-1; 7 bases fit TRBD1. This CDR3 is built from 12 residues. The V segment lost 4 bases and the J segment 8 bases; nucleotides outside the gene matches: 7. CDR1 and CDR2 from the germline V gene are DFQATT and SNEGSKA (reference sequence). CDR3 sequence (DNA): TGCAGTGCTAAAGGACAGGCAGGCGAAGCTTTCTTT. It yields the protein CSAKGQAGEAFF.

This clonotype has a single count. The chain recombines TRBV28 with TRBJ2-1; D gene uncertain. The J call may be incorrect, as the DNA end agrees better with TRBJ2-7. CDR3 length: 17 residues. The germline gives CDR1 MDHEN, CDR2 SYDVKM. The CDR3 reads CASSLKGLESSYNEQYF. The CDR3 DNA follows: TGTGCCAGCAGTTTAAAGGGCCTTGAAAGCTCCTACAATGAGCAGTACTTC.

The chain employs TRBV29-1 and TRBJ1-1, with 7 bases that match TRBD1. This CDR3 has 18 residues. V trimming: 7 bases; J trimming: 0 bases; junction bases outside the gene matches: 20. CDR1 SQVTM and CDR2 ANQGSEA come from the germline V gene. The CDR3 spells CSGRKVGRGGDMNTEAFF. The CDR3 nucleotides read TGCAGCGGGAGGAAGGTAGGCAGGGGGGGAGACATGAACACTGAAGCTTTCTTT.

The CDR3 sequence is CASSDPGAANYGYTF. In DNA form, the CDR3 reads TGCGCCAGCAGTGACCCCGGAGCAGCAAACTATGGCTACACCTTC. This chain connects TRBV10-2 to TRBJ1-2; D remains ambiguous. Trimming stripped 3 bases from V and 2 bases from J, with 13 bases between. Germline CDR1 is WSHSY and CDR2 is SAAADI. The length of the CDR3 is 15 residues.

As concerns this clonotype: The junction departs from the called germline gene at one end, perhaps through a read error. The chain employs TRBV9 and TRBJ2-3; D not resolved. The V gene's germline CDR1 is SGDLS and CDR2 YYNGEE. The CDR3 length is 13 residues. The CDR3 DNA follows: TGTGCCAGCAGCGTAGGCGACACAGATACGCGGTATTTT. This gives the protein CASSVGDTDTRYF.

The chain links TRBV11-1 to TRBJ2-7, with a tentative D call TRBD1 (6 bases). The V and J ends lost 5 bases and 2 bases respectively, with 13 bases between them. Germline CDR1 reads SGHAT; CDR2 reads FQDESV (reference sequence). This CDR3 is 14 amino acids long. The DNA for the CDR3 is TGTGCCAGCAGCCACCCCGACAGGACCTACGAGCAGTACTTC. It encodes CASSHPDRTYEQYF.